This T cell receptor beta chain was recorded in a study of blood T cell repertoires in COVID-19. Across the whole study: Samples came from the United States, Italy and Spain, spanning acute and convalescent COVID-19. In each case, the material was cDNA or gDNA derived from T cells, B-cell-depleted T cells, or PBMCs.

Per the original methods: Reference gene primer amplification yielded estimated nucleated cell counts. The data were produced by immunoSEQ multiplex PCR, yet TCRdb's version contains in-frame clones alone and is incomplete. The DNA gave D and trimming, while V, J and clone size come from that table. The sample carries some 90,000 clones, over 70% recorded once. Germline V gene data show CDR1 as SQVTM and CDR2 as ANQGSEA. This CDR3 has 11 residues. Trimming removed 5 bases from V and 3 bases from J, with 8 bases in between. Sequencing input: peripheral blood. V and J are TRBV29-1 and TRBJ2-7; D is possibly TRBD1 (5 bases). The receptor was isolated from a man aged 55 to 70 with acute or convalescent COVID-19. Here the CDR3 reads CSVSQGYEQYF. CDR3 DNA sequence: TGCAGCGTTTCCCAGGGCTACGAGCAGTACTTC.